Listed below are T cell receptor beta chains from one sample, sequenced in a study of blood T cell repertoires in COVID-19. The method was immunoSEQ multiplex PCR; TCRdb's version includes in-frame clones alone and lacks a portion of them. The top ten hold approximately 15% of the sample, which has 50,000 to 65,000 clones, more than 70% seen once. Material for sequencing was peripheral blood. These receptors all stem from a human donor in a cohort sampled during active COVID-19. CDR3s include the opening cysteine and the closing phenylalanine or tryptophan. Each record gives: J gene, V gene, D gene, clone size, CDR3 DNA, CDR3 protein. D genes are given only for firm matches. Clone size is given for some rows only: seen once, a few or many times, or a class if the clone is expanded.

>TRBJ1-2|TRBV2|TRBD1|once
TGTGCCAGCAGCCACCGGGACAGGGGGGCTGGCTACACCTTC
CASSHRDRGAGYTF
>TRBJ2-1|TRBV3-1/TRBV3-2|TRBD2|-
TGTGCCAGCAGCCGCGGTCCACTAGCGAAGAATGAGCAGTTCTTC
CASSRGPLAKNEQFF
>TRBJ2-1|TRBV7-2|TRBD2|-
TGTGCCAGCAGCAACACCGGGACTAGCCCGCATGAGCAGTTCTTC
CASSNTGTSPHEQFF
>TRBJ2-2|TRBV18|TRBD1|-
TGTGCCAGCTCACGAGGTGACAGGGGGACCGGGGAGCTGTTTTTT
CASSRGDRGTGELFF
>TRBJ2-1|TRBV7-2|-|once
TGTGCCAGCAGCTTAGAAATCGGGGGGCCTCGGAATGAGCAGTTCTTC
CASSLEIGGPRNEQFF
>TRBJ1-5|TRBV19|-|few
TGTGCCAGTAGGAAGAGGGCGTTCAATCAGCCCCAGCATTTT
CASRKRAFNQPQHF
>TRBJ2-2|TRBV7-2|-|once
TGTGCCAGCAGCTTAAGAAACTTCGGGAACACCGGGGAGCTGTTTTTT
CASSLRNFGNTGELFF
>TRBJ1-1|TRBV7-8|-|-
TGTGCCAGCAGCTTGAGTCGGGTGAACACTGAAGCTTTCTTT
CASSLSRVNTEAFF
>TRBJ1-5|TRBV28|-|-
TGTGCCAGCAGTTTCACAAGGCAGGGTTATCAGCCCCAGCATTTT
CASSFTRQGYQPQHF
>TRBJ2-2|TRBV6-5|TRBD1|-
TGTGCCAGCAGTACACAGGGGAAGGCCGGGGAGCTGTTTTTT
CASSTQGKAGELFF
>TRBJ1-1|TRBV28|-|-
TGTGCCAGCAGTTTGCCAGGGATTGAAGCTTTCTTT
CASSLPGIEAFF
>TRBJ1-5|TRBV19|-|-
TGTGCCAGTAGTACTCGTACGCCCAGTGAGCCCCAGCATTTT
CASSTRTPSEPQHF
>TRBJ1-2|TRBV7-9|-|-
TGTGCCAGCGGGCGCCTTAAGGACTATGGCTACACCTTC
CASGRLKDYGYTF
>TRBJ2-7|TRBV29-1|TRBD1|-
TGCAGCGCGGGTACCGGGACAGGCGGCGAGCAGTACTTC
CSAGTGTGGEQYF
>TRBJ1-3|TRBV9|TRBD1|-
TGTGCCAGCAGCGGGGACAGAAGCTCTGGAAACACCATATATTTT
CASSGDRSSGNTIYF